This TCR beta chain came from a study of preoperative IRX-2 immunotherapy in early breast cancer. This CDR3 comprises 13 residues. Trimming at V came to 6 bases and at J to 5 bases, leaving 7 bases not matched to a gene. Treatment indicated: preoperative locoregional IRX-2 cytokine immunotherapy. Preoperative locoregional IRX-2 cytokine immunotherapy was tested in the phase Ib source study. The protocol was immunoSEQ multiplex PCR, while the TCRdb copy is restricted to in-frame clones and leaves out a portion. This sample has roughly 24,000 clones; about 68% occur once, and the top ten carry under 8%.

This TCR derives from a human donor with breast cancer. The specimen comprised lymph node tissue, sampled after IRX-2 immunotherapy. The chain links TRBV23-1 to TRBJ2-7; 7 positions agree with TRBD1. TRBV23-1 is an ORF, and what it does is uncertain. CDR3 coding DNA: TGCGCCAGCAGCTCCACTACAGGGGACGAGCAGTACTTC. Translation: CASSSTTGDEQYF.